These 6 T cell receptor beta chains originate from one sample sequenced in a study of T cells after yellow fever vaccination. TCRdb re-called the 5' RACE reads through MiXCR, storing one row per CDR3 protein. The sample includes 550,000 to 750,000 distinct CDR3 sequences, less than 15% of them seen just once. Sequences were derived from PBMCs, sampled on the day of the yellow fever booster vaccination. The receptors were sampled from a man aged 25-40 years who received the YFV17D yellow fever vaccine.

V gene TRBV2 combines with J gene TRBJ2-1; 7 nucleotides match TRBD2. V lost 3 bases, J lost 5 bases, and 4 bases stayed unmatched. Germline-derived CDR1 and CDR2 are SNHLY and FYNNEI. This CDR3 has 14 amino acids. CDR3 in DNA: TGTGCCAGCAGTGATCGCCTAGCGGACAATGAGCAGTTCTTC. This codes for CASSDRLADNEQFF.

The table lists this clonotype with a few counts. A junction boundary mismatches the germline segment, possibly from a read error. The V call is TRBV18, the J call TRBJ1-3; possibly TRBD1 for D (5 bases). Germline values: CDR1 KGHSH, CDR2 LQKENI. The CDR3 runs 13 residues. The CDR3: CASHGGSGNTIYF. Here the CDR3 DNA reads TGCGCCAGCCACGGGGGATCTGGAAACACCATATATTTT.

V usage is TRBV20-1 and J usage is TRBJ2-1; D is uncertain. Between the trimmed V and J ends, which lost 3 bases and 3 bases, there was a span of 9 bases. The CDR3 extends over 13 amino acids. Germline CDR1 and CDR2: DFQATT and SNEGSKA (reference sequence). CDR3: CSASSAVYNEQFF. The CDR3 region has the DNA TGCAGTGCTAGCAGCGCGGTCTACAATGAGCAGTTCTTC.

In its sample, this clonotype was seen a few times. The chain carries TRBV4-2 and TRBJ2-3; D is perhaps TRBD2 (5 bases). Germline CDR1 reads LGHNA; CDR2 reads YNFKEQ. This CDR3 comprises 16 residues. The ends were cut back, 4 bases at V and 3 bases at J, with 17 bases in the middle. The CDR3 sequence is CASSLAEGAATDTQYF. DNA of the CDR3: TGTGCCAGCAGCCTAGCTGAGGGCGCGGCGACAGATACGCAGTATTTT.

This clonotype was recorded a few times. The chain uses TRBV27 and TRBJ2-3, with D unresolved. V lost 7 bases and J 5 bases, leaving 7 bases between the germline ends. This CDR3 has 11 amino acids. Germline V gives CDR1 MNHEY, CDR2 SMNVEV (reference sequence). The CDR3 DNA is TGTGCCAGCATCCTAGGAGATACGCAGTATTTT. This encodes CASILGDTQYF.

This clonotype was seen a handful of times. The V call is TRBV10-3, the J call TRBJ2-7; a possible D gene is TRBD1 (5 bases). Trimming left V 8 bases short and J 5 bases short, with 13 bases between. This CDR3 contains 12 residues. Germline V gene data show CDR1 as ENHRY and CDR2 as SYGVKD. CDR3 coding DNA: TGTGCCATCGGGGCTTTGTCGGACGAGCAGTACTTC. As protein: CAIGALSDEQYF.